This T cell receptor beta chain originates from a study of blood T cell repertoires in COVID-19. About the research overall: From the United States, Italy and Spain came samples of acute and convalescent COVID-19.

Patients at the Seattle site were enrolled during active infection and followed longitudinally. The CDR3 is 12 amino acids. Germline V gene data show CDR1 as GTSNPN and CDR2 as SVGIG (reference sequence). Trimming took off 0 bases at V and 4 bases at J, with 6 bases between the two ends. Authors' processing steps: Cell counts per sample came from amplifying reference gene primers. Repertoires were generated with immunoSEQ multiplex PCR, while TCRdb's copy carries only in-frame clones and drops some. Clonal size and the V and J genes are those of that table, whereas D and trimming came from the DNA. The table shows around 150,000 clones, with approximately 80% occurring only once.

The sequence was collected from a woman aged 40 to 49 with COVID-19, enrolled during active disease. Sequenced sample: peripheral blood. This chain uses TRBV30 with TRBJ2-5; D remains unclear. CDR3 residues: CAWSVLSETQYF. The CDR3 DNA follows: TGTGCCTGGAGTGTGTTATCAGAGACCCAGTACTTC.